Below are 29 T cell receptor beta chains sequenced from a single sample in a study of cytomegalovirus exposure and HLA in healthy donors listed by TCRdb under 2017. Libraries were built with the immunoSEQ multiplex PCR assay. The multiplex PCR relied on a mix of 60 forward primers for TCR Vbeta segments and 13 reverse primers for TCR Jbeta segments. Entries here come from immuneACCESS through TCRdb and include only in-frame sequences with V and J called. Some clones fail to appear in such tables; in the studies checked, an unresolved V gene covers under half of the shortfall, and the cause of the remainder is unknown. The sample table records around 250,000 clones; about 86% of these occur just once. The ten largest clones take up around 8.3% of the sample. The material sequenced was PBMCs. These receptor sequences come from a woman aged 55 to 70 in good health and CMV-seropositive.

The V and J genes are TRBV18 and TRBJ1-2; possibly TRBD1 for D (5 bases). V lost 5 bases and J lost 3, with 16 bases in between. CDR3 length: 15 amino acids. The germline gives CDR1 KGHSH, CDR2 LQKENI. CDR3 protein: CASSSGSGEHYGYTF. DNA for the CDR3: TGTGCCAGCTCAAGTGGCTCGGGGGAGCACTATGGCTACACCTTC.

The rearrangement uses TRBV7-2 and TRBJ2-1; TRBD2 aligns across 13 bases. Looked up from germline, CDR1 is SGHTA and CDR2 is FQGNSA. The CDR3 has 17 amino acids. J gave up 4 bases and V 5 bases, and 8 bases lay outside the gene matches. In nucleotides, the CDR3 is TGTGCCAGCAGCCCCAGACTAGCGGGAGGAGTATACAATGAGCAGTTCTTC. It yields the protein CASSPRLAGGVYNEQFF.

The rearrangement links TRBV5-1 to TRBJ2-1; 10 bases fit TRBD2. V was pared by 3 bases and J by 10 bases, with 13 bases of the junction left unmatched. The CDR3 covers 16 residues. From germline, CDR1 is SGHRS and CDR2 YFSETQ. The CDR3 region is CASSSYSSGSGGEQFF. The CDR3 DNA reads as TGCGCCAGCAGCTCTTACTCTAGCGGGAGCGGGGGGGAGCAGTTCTTC.

CDR3 residues: CASSYSRDREDQPQHF. The DNA for the CDR3 is TGTGCCAGCAGTTACTCCCGGGACAGGGAGGATCAGCCCCAGCATTTT. This chain links TRBV6-5 with TRBJ1-5; 9 bases are shared with TRBD1. Germline V gene data show CDR1 as MNHEY and CDR2 as SVGAGI. V was clipped by 0 bases and J by 5 bases; unmatched bases: 5. The CDR3 length is 16 residues.

CDR3: CASSYSERANQPQHF. The CDR3 DNA is TGTGCCAGCAGTTACTCGGAGAGGGCGAATCAGCCCCAGCATTTT. The gene calls are TRBV6-5 and TRBJ1-5; D not resolved. Germline CDR1 reads MNHEY; CDR2 reads SVGAGI. V shed 0 bases and J shed 4 bases, with 10 bases lying between them. This CDR3 region has 15 residues.

The chain links TRBV30 to TRBJ2-1; a possible D gene is TRBD2 (5 bases). Germline V gene data show CDR1 as GTSNPN and CDR2 as SVGIG (reference sequence). The CDR3 runs 10 residues. Trimming removed 5 bases from V and 9 bases from J, with 8 bases in between. The CDR3 DNA reads TGTGCCTGGGGAGGAGGTGAGCAGTTCTTC. Amino acids: CAWGGGEQFF.

This chain connects TRBV2 to TRBJ2-3, with TRBD1 as a possible D gene (5 bases). Germline V gene data show CDR1 as SNHLY and CDR2 as FYNNEI. The CDR3 has 13 amino acids. CDR3 sequence reads: CLPAGSSTDTQYF. As DNA, the CDR3 is TGTCTACCGGCAGGGTCTAGCACAGATACGCAGTATTTT.

The rearrangement links TRBV27 to TRBJ1-4; D call uncertain. Trimming cost V 2 bases and J 8 bases, with 9 bases left between them. Germline CDR1 and CDR2: MNHEY and SMNVEV (reference sequence). This CDR3 has 13 amino acids. The CDR3 here is CASSLNVKEKLFF. DNA for the CDR3: TGTGCCAGCAGTTTAAATGTCAAAGAAAAACTGTTTTTT.

CDR3: CASPLPSGRSSYNEQFF. The DNA of the CDR3 is TGTGCCAGCCCCCTTCCTAGCGGGAGGAGCTCCTACAATGAGCAGTTCTTC. The gene calls are TRBV2 and TRBJ2-1; 11 nucleotides match TRBD2. The germline V gene has CDR1 SNHLY and CDR2 FYNNEI. The CDR3 is 17 residues long. With V trimmed by 8 bases and J by 0 bases, 9 bases remained unmatched.

This rearrangement joins TRBV7-9 to TRBJ1-4, with D possibly TRBD1 on 5 matching bases. Germline CDR1 reads SEHNR; CDR2 reads FQNEAQ (reference sequence). The CDR3 has 15 residues. V was trimmed by 6 bases and J by 7 bases, leaving 18 bases between them. CDR3 in DNA: TGTGCCAGCAGTGCCGGGGGTGTGGGGATTGAAAAACTGTTTTTT. Its translation is CASSAGGVGIEKLFF. The full variable domain, with the rest looked up from reference TRBV7-9 and TRBJ1-4, is DTGVSQNPRHKITKRGQNVTFRCDPISEHNRLYWYRQTLGQGPEFLTYFQNEAQLEKSRLLSDRFSAERPKGSFSTLEIQRTEQGDSAMYLCASSAGGVGIEKLFFGSGTQLSVL.

The V gene is TRBV5-1, the J gene TRBJ2-3, with 9 bases fitting TRBD1. The ends lost 4 bases at V and 4 bases at J; junction bases unmatched: 7. Germline lookup yields CDR1 SGHRS and CDR2 YFSETQ. This CDR3 is 15 amino acids long. This CDR3 is CASSPGQGISDTQYF. CDR3 bases: TGCGCCAGCAGCCCTGGACAGGGGATTTCAGATACGCAGTATTTT.

The genes are TRBV19 and TRBJ2-5; a weak D match, TRBD1 (5 bases). Trimming stripped 4 bases from V and 5 bases from J, with 14 bases between. Germline V CDR1 and CDR2: LNHDA, SQIVND (reference sequence). This CDR3 has 14 residues. CDR3 protein: CASSRGQGYETQYF. The CDR3 DNA follows: TGTGCCAGTAGTAGGGGCCAGGGTTATGAGACCCAGTACTTC.

The rearrangement joins TRBV28 to TRBJ1-4; 7 bases line up with TRBD1. The CDR3 has 18 amino acids. Germline values: CDR1 MDHEN, CDR2 SYDVKM. Trimming removed 6 bases from V and 1 base from J; junction bases left unmatched: 14. This CDR3 reads CASRMPGRDSRTNEKLFF. The CDR3 DNA is TGTGCCAGCAGAATGCCAGGGCGGGACAGCAGAACTAATGAAAAACTGTTTTTT.

This clone is a singleton in its sample. J is TRBJ2-5 and V is TRBV7-3, with 16 bases fitting TRBD2. The CDR3 loop spans 18 amino acids. Trimming cost V 2 bases and J 5 bases; bases outside gene matches: 8. CDR1 and CDR2 (germline): SGHTA, FQGTGA. The CDR3 DNA is TGTGCCAGCAGCTTAGGGACTAGCGGGAGGGCCGGCAAGGAGACCCAGTACTTC. It specifies CASSLGTSGRAGKETQYF.

This chain links TRBV21-1 with TRBJ2-1; TRBD1 is the table's D call, not checked against the DNA. TRBV21-1 is a recognized pseudogene. This CDR3 has 16 amino acids. This chain's CDR3 is CASSTRTGRVYNEQFF. The CDR3 DNA sequence: TGTGCCAGCAGCACTCGGACAGGGCGCGTATACAATGAGCAGTTCTTC.

In its sample, this clone was seen a few times. The V gene is TRBV19, the J gene TRBJ1-5, with 7 bases lining up with TRBD1. CDR3 length: 14 residues. Trimming cost V 5 bases and J 7 bases; bases outside gene matches: 8. Germline V lookup: CDR1 LNHDA, CDR2 SQIVND (reference sequence). The DNA of the CDR3 is TGTGCCAGTAGTGATACAGGGGTTGGACAGCCCCAGCATTTT. This translates into CASSDTGVGQPQHF.

Only a few counts were recorded for this clone. V usage is TRBV6-1 and J usage is TRBJ2-3, with D maybe TRBD2 (6 bases). Germline assignment: CDR1 MNHNS and CDR2 SASEGT. This CDR3 has 13 residues. Trimming removed 6 bases from V and 7 bases from J, with 14 bases in between. CDR3 nucleotide sequence: TGTGCCAGCAGAGGGGACTCCTCATATACGCAGTATTTT. Translation: CASRGDSSYTQYF.

This clone was seen more than once but under ten times. V is TRBV5-4 and J is TRBJ2-7; the match to TRBD1 covers 9 bases. Losses at the gene ends were 3 bases for V and 0 bases for J; bases not matched to a gene: 4. CDR1 is SGHNT and CDR2 is YYREEE in the germline V gene (reference sequence). This CDR3 spans 15 amino acids. CDR3 nucleotides: TGTGCCAGCAGCTCCGGGACAGGGCTCTCCTACGAGCAGTACTTC. Protein sequence: CASSSGTGLSYEQYF. Drawing the rest from reference TRBV5-4 and TRBJ2-7, the complete variable domain is ETGVTQSPTHLIKTRGQQVTLRCSSQSGHNTVSWYQQALGQGPQFIFQYYREEENGRGNFPPRFSGLQFPNYSSELNVNALELDDSALYLCASSSGTGLSYEQYFGPGTRLTVT.

The chain recombines TRBV7-9 with TRBJ2-7; TRBD2 might be the D (5 bases). The CDR3 loop spans 14 amino acids. V gave up 5 bases and J gave up 2 bases, with 13 bases separating them. Germline V gene data show CDR1 as SEHNR and CDR2 as FQNEAQ (reference sequence). The CDR3: CASSPRGLPYEQYF. DNA for the CDR3: TGTGCCAGCAGCCCCCGAGGGCTTCCCTACGAGCAGTACTTC.

The chain employs TRBV7-9 and TRBJ2-2; 7 bases map to TRBD1. CDR1 SEHNR and CDR2 FQNEAQ come from the germline V gene (reference sequence). The CDR3 runs 18 residues. Trimming took 6 bases from V and 3 from J; bases not matched to a gene: 16. CDR3 bases: TGTGCCAGCAGACGCAGCTTAACAGGGGAAGTGTACACCGGGGAGCTGTTTTTT. It encodes CASRRSLTGEVYTGELFF.

The rearrangement joins TRBV9 to TRBJ2-2; 8 nucleotides align to TRBD2. V gave up 0 bases and J gave up 6 bases; unmatched junction bases: 4. CDR1 and CDR2 (germline): SGDLS, YYNGEE. The CDR3 has 15 residues. The CDR3 DNA reads TGTGCCAGCAGCGTAGGAATCGGGGGGGCCGGGGAGCTGTTTTTT. This sequence encodes CASSVGIGGAGELFF. The full variable domain, with the rest looked up from reference TRBV9 and TRBJ2-2, is DSGVTQTPKHLITATGQRVTLRCSPRSGDLSVYWYQQSLDQGLQFLIQYYNGEERAKGNILERFSAQQFPDLHSELNLSSLELGDSALYFCASSVGIGGAGELFFGEGSRLTVL.

The rearrangement uses TRBV5-6 and TRBJ1-2; D might be TRBD1 (6 bases). The germline V gene has CDR1 SGHDT and CDR2 YYEEEE. The CDR3 spans 13 residues. V lost 0 bases and J 5 bases, leaving 8 bases between the germline ends. The CDR3 nucleotides are TGTGCCAGCAGCTTGGACAGGGAATATGGCTACACCTTC. Protein product: CASSLDREYGYTF. Using reference TRBV5-6 and TRBJ1-2 for the parts outside the CDR3, the full variable domain is DAGVTQSPTHLIKTRGQQVTLRCSPKSGHDTVSWYQQALGQGPQFIFQYYEEEERQRGNFPDRFSGHQFPNYSSELNVNALLLGDSALYLCASSLDREYGYTFGSGTRLTVV.

This chain links TRBV9 with TRBJ2-2; weak D call: TRBD2 (7 bases). Germline V lookup: CDR1 SGDLS, CDR2 YYNGEE. V was trimmed by 4 bases and J by 5 bases, leaving 18 bases between them. The CDR3 sequence is 16 residues long. CDR3 DNA: TGTGCCAGCAGCCGGGGGGCGGGGCAGGAGACCGGGGAGCTGTTTTTT. Encoded protein: CASSRGAGQETGELFF.

The DNA for the CDR3 is TGTGCCAGCAGCGCCGGACAGGGCGTGAACACTGAAGCTTTCTTT. The encoded protein is CASSAGQGVNTEAFF. This chain links TRBV7-9 with TRBJ1-1; 8 nucleotides align to TRBD1. V dropped 5 bases and J dropped 0; count of bases not matched to a gene: 5. CDR3 length equals 15 residues. Germline V gene sequence: CDR1 SEHNR, CDR2 FQNEAQ (reference sequence). The variable domain in full, with the rest retrieved from reference TRBV7-9 and TRBJ1-1, is DTGVSQNPRHKITKRGQNVTFRCDPISEHNRLYWYRQTLGQGPEFLTYFQNEAQLEKSRLLSDRFSAERPKGSFSTLEIQRTEQGDSAMYLCASSAGQGVNTEAFFGQGTRLTVV.

This sequence joins TRBV6-5 and TRBJ2-7; D may be TRBD1 (7 bases). The CDR3 totals 15 residues. Trimming removed 6 bases from V and 2 bases from J, with 17 bases in between. From germline, CDR1 is MNHEY and CDR2 SVGAGI. CDR3 sequence: CASRVRGVGTYEQYF. DNA of the CDR3: TGTGCCAGCAGAGTCAGGGGGGTCGGGACCTACGAGCAGTACTTC.

The J gene is TRBJ1-1, the V gene TRBV5-8; 9 bases map to TRBD1. Trimming took 4 bases from V and 5 from J; bases not matched to a gene: 6. The V gene's germline CDR1 is SGHTS and CDR2 YDEGEE. CDR3 size: 14 residues. DNA for the CDR3: TGTGCCAGCAGCGTTGACAGGGGGAAAACTGAAGCTTTCTTT. Protein product: CASSVDRGKTEAFF.

The chain combines TRBV5-1 with TRBJ2-7; 9 nucleotides match TRBD2. The CDR3 sequence is 17 residues long. J gave up 0 bases and V 0 bases, and 7 bases lay outside the gene matches. Germline assignment: CDR1 SGHRS and CDR2 YFSETQ. The CDR3 nucleotides read TGCGCCAGCAGCTTGGAGGCGGGAGGGCCAAGCTCCTACGAGCAGTACTTC. Its translation: CASSLEAGGPSSYEQYF.

This clone was seen once. V is TRBV5-1 and J is TRBJ2-5; a possible D gene is TRBD2 (6 bases). CDR3 size: 17 residues. With 1 base removed from V and 5 bases from J, the gap between germline ends came to 21 bases. The germline CDR1 and CDR2 sequences are SGHRS and YFSETQ. This CDR3 reads CASSLKGASDASETQYF. For the CDR3, the DNA is TGCGCCAGCAGCTTGAAAGGGGCTAGCGATGCGTCGGAGACCCAGTACTTC.

The chain uses TRBV28 and TRBJ2-7, with 7 bases identical to TRBD1. The CDR3 totals 14 residues. Per germline, CDR1 MDHEN and CDR2 SYDVKM. V gave up 5 bases and J gave up 2 bases; unmatched junction bases: 6. CDR3 nucleotides: TGTGCCAGCAGTACCAACAGGGGAACCTACGAGCAGTACTTC. This sequence encodes CASSTNRGTYEQYF.